One sample yielded the 2 T cell receptor beta chains listed below, sequenced in a study of blood T cell repertoires in COVID-19. Here immunoSEQ multiplex PCR was the method, and the copy in TCRdb shows in-frame clones only, minus some. The table lists approximately 250,000 clones, 86% of them singletons. The sequenced sample consisted of peripheral blood. The receptors were sampled from a woman older than 75 with COVID-19, enrolled during active disease.

The V gene is TRBV6-5, the J gene TRBJ2-7; maybe TRBD2 (6 bases). V was shortened by 2 bases and J by 7 bases, with 12 bases between the two germline ends. CDR1 and CDR2 (germline): MNHEY, SVGAGI. This CDR3 is built from 13 residues. In nucleotides, the CDR3 is TGTGCCAGCAGTTACCCAGACGCGGGGGAGCAGTACTTC. This sequence encodes CASSYPDAGEQYF.

The chain is built from TRBV25-1 and TRBJ2-6; D unclear. Germline lookup yields CDR1 MGHDK and CDR2 SYGVNS. The CDR3 runs 18 residues. The V end was cut by 2 bases, the J end by 0 bases, with 14 bases between. The DNA of the CDR3 is TGTGCCAGCAGTGAAACGGCAGGAATCATCTCTGGGGCCAACGTCCTGACTTTC. As protein: CASSETAGIISGANVLTF.